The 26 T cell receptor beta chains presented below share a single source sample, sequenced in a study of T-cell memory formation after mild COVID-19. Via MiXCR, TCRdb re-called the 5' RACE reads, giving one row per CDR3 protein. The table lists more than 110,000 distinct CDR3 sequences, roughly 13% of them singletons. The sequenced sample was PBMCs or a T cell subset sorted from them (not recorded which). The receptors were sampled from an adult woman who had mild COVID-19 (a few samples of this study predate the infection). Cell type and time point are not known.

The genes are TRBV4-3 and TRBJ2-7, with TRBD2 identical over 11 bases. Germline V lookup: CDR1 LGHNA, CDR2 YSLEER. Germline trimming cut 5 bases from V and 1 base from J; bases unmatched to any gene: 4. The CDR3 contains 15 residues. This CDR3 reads CASSELAGDSYEQYF. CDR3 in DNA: TGCGCCAGCAGCGAACTAGCGGGAGATTCCTACGAGCAGTACTTC.

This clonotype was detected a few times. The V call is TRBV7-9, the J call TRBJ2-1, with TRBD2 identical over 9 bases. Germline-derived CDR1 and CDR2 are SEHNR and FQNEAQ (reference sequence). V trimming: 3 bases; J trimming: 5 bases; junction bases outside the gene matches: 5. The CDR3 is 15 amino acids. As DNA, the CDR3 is TGTGCCAGCAGCTTTGGCGGGAGGGCCGACAATGAGCAGTTCTTC. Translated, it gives CASSFGGRADNEQFF.

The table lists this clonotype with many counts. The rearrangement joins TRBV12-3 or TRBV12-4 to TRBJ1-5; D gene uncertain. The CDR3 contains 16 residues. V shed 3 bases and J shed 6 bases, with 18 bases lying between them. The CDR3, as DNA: TGTGCCAGCAGTTTGACTCCGAGTTCCGGTAGTCAGCCCCAGCATTTT. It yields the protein CASSLTPSSGSQPQHF.

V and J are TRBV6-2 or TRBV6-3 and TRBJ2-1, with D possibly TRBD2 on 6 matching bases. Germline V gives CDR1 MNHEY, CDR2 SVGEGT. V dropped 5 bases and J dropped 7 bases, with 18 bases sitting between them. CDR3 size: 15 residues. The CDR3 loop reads CASSGLAIMENEQFF. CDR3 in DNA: TGTGCCAGCAGTGGGCTAGCGATAATGGAGAATGAGCAGTTCTTC.

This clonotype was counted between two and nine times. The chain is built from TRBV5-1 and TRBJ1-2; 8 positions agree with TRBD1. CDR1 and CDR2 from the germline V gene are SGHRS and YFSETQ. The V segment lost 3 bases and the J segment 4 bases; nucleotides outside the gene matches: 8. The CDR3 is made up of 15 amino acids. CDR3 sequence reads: CASSWEGQVFYGYTF. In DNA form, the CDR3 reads TGCGCCAGCAGCTGGGAGGGACAGGTTTTCTATGGCTACACCTTC. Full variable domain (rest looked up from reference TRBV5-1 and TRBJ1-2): KAGVTQTPRYLIKTRGQQVTLSCSPISGHRSVSWYQQTPGQGLQFLFEYFSETQRNKGNFPGRFSGRQFSNSRSEMNVSTLELGDSALYLCASSWEGQVFYGYTFGSGTRLTVV.

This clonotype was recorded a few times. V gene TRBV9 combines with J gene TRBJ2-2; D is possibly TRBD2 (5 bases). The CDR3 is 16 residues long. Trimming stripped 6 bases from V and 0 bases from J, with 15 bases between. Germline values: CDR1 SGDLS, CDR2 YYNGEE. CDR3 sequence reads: CASNPRTFANTGELFF. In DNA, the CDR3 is TGTGCCAGCAACCCAAGGACTTTCGCGAACACCGGGGAGCTGTTTTTT.

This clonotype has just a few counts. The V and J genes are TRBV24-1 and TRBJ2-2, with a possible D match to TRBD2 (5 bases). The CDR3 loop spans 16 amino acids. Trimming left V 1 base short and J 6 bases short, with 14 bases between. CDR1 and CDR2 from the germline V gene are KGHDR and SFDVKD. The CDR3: CATSDLETEVSGELFF. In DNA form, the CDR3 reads TGTGCCACCAGTGATTTAGAGACGGAGGTTTCCGGGGAGCTGTTTTTT.

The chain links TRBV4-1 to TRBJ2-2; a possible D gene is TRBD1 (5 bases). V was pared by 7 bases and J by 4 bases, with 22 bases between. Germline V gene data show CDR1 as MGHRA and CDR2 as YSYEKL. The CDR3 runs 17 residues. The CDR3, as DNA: TGCGCCAGCACCCTACCAGGTGGGGCCTCGGGCACCGGGGAGCTGTTTTTT. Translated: CASTLPGGASGTGELFF.

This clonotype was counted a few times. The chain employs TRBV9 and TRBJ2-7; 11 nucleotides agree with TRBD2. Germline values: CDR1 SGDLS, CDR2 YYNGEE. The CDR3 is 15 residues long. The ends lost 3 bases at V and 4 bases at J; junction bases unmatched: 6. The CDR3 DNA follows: TGTGCCAGCAGCGAAACTAGCGGGAGTACTTACGAGCAGTACTTC. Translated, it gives CASSETSGSTYEQYF.

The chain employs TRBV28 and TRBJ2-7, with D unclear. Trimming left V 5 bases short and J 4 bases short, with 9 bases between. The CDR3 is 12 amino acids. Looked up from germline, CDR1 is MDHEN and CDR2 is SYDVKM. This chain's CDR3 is CASSGSVYEQYF. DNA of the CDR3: TGTGCCAGCAGTGGAAGCGTATACGAGCAGTACTTC.

The CDR3 DNA reads as TGTGCCAGCAGCTTCCCCTCCGGGGAATACCCCTTCAACACTGAAGCTTTCTTT. Amino acid sequence: CASSFPSGEYPFNTEAFF. The V gene is TRBV5-6, the J gene TRBJ1-1, with D uncertain. The length of the CDR3 is 18 residues. CDR1 SGHDT and CDR2 YYEEEE come from the germline V gene. V gave up 2 bases and J gave up 2 bases, with 22 bases separating them.

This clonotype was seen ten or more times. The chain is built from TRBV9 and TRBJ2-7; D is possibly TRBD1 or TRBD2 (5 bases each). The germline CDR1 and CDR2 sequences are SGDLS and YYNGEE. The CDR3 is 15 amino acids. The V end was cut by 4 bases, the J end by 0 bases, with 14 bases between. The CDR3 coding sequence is TGTGCCAGCAGCCCAAGACGGGACGGCTCCTACGAGCAGTACTTC. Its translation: CASSPRRDGSYEQYF.

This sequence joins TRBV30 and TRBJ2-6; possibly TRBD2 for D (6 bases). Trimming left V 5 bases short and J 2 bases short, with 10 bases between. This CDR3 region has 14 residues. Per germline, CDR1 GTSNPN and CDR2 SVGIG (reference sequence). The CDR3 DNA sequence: TGTGCCTGGGGCGGAGGGGCTGGGGCCAACGTCCTGACTTTC. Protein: CAWGGGAGANVLTF.

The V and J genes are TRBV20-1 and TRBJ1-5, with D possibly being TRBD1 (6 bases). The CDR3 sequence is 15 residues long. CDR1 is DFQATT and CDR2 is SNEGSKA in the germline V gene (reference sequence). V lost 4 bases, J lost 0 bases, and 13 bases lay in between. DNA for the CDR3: TGCAGTGCTAAAACTGGGACATTTAGCAATCAGCCCCAGCATTTT. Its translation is CSAKTGTFSNQPQHF.

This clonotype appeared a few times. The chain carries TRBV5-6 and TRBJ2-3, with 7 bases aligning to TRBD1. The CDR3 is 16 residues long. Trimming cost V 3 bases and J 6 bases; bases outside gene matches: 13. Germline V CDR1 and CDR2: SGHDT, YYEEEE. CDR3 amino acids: CASSSPGTVVSDTQYF. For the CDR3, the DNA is TGTGCCAGCAGCTCCCCCGGGACAGTTGTCTCCGATACGCAGTATTTT.

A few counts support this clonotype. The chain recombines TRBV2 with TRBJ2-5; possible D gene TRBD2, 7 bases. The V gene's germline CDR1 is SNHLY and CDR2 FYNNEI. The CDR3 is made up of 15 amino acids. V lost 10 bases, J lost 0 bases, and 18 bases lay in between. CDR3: CATREGGGYQETQYF. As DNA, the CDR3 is TGTGCCACCCGGGAAGGGGGGGGGTACCAAGAGACCCAGTACTTC.

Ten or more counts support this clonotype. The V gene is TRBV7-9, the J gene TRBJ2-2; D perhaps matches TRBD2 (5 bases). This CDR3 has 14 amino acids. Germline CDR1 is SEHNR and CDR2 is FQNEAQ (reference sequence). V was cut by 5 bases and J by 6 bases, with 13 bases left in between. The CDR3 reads CASSPWSGPGELFF. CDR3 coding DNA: TGTGCCAGCAGCCCCTGGAGCGGCCCCGGGGAGCTGTTTTTT.

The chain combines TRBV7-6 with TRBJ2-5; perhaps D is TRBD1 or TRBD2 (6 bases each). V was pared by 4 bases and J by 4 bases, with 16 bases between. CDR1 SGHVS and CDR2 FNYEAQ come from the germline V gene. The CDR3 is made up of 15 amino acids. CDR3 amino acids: CASSSNWGAGETQYF. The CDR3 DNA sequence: TGTGCCAGCAGCTCCAATTGGGGGGCAGGAGAGACCCAGTACTTC.

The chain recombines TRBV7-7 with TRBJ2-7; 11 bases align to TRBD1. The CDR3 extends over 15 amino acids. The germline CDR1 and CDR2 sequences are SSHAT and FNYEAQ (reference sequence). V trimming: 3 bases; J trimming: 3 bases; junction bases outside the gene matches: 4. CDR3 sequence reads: CASSFGQGAIYEQYF. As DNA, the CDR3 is TGTGCCAGCAGCTTCGGACAGGGGGCTATCTACGAGCAGTACTTC.

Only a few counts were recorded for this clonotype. The CDR3 DNA is TGTGCCAGCAGCTACCAGGGAGGGAATGAGCAGTTCTTC. Protein: CASSYQGGNEQFF. The chain links TRBV7-3 to TRBJ2-1; 7 bases are a match to TRBD2. Trimming at V came to 4 bases and at J to 7 bases, leaving 4 bases not matched to a gene. Germline V gene sequence: CDR1 SGHTA, CDR2 FQGTGA. The CDR3 contains 13 residues.

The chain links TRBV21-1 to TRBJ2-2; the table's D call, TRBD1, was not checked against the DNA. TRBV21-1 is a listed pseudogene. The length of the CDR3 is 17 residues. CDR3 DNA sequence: TGTGCCAGAACCCGACCGACCGGGGCTGCGAACACCGGGGAGCTGTTTTTT. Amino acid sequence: CARTRPTGAANTGELFF.

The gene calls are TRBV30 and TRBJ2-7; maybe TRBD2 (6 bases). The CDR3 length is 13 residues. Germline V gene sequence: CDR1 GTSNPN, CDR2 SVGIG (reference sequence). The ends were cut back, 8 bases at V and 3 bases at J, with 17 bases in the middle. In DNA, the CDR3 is TGTGCCGGACTAAGGTTGGGGTACTACGAGCAGTACTTC. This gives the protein CAGLRLGYYEQYF.

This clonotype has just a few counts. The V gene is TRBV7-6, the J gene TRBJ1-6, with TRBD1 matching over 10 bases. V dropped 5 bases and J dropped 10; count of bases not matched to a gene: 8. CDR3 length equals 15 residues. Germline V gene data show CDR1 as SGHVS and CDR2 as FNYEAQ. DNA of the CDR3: TGTGCCAGCAGCATCGACAGGGGGCTTCGGTCACCCCTCCACTTT. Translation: CASSIDRGLRSPLHF.

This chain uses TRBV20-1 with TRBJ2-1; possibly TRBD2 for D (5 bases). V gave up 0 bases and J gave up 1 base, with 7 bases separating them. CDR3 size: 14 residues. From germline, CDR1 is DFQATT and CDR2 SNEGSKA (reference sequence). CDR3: CSARETGSYNEQFF. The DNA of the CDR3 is TGCAGTGCTAGAGAAACGGGATCCTACAATGAGCAGTTCTTC.

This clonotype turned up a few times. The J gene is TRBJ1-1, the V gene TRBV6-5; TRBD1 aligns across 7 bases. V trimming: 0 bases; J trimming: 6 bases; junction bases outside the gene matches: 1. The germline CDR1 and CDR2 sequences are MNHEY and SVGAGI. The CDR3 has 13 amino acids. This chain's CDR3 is CASSYSTGAEAFF. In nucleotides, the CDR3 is TGTGCCAGCAGTTACTCAACAGGGGCTGAAGCTTTCTTT.

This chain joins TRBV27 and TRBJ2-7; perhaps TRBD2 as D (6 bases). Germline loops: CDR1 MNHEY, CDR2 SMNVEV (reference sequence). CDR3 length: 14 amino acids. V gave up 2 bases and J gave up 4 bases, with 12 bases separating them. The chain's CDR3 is CASSLAGPIYEQYF. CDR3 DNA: TGTGCCAGCAGTTTAGCGGGGCCAATTTACGAGCAGTACTTC.